Following are 2 T cell receptor beta chains from one sample sequenced in a study of beta chain features in type 1 diabetes. Whole-study findings and limits: Among all four CD4+ subsets, Type 1 diabetes patients had TCRB CDR3s that were moderately but significantly shorter.

The antigens these receptors bind are not known. The investigators reverse transcribed all of the isolated RNA, so they sequenced expressed TCRB transcripts. This table comes from immunoSEQ multiplex PCR, and its TCRdb copy is limited to in-frame clones, with some not included. The sample holds some 280,000 clones, more than 13% seen once. Sequenced: naive CD4+ T cells from blood. These receptors were taken from a man in his thirties or forties with type 1 diabetes.

J is TRBJ1-2 and V is TRBV28; 8 bases fit TRBD1. The V segment lost 7 bases and the J segment 5 bases; nucleotides outside the gene matches: 6. The germline V gene has CDR1 MDHEN and CDR2 SYDVKM. The CDR3 loop spans 13 amino acids. The CDR3 reads CASTGQEGYGYTF. The CDR3 DNA reads TGTGCCAGCACGGGACAGGAAGGTTATGGCTACACCTTC.

This clone was recorded a few times. This chain connects TRBV18 to TRBJ2-5; D might be TRBD1 (5 bases). This CDR3 has 13 amino acids. Trimming left V 4 bases short and J 2 bases short, with 8 bases between. Germline CDR1 reads KGHSH; CDR2 reads LQKENI. CDR3 nucleotide sequence: TGTGCCAGCTCACTACGACAGCAAGAGACCCAGTACTTC. Translated: CASSLRQQETQYF.